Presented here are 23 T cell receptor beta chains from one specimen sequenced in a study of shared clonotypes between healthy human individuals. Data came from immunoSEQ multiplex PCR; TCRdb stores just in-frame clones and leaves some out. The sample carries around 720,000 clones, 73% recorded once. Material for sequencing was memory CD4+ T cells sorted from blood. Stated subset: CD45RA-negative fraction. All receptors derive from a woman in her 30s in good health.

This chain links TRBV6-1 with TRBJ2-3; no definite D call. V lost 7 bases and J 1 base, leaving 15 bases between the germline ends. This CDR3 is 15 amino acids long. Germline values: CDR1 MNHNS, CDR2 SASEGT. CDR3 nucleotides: TGTGCCAGCACAGCAGTGCAGGCGCGCACAGATACGCAGTATTTT. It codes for CASTAVQARTDTQYF.

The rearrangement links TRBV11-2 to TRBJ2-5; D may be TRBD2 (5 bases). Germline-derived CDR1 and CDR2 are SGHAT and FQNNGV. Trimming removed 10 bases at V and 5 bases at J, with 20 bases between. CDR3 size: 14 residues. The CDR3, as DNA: TGTGCCACTGGCGGGCGGAGGTTTGGGGAGACCCAGTACTTC. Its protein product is CATGGRRFGETQYF.

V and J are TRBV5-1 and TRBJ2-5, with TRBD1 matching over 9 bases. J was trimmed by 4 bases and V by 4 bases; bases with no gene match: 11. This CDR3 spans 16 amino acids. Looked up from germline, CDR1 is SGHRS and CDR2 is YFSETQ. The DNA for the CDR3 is TGCGCCAGCAGCCCGGGACAGGGCCAACATTCAGAGACCCAGTACTTC. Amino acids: CASSPGQGQHSETQYF. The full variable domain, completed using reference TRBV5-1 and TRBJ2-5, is KAGVTQTPRYLIKTRGQQVTLSCSPISGHRSVSWYQQTPGQGLQFLFEYFSETQRNKGNFPGRFSGRQFSNSRSEMNVSTLELGDSALYLCASSPGQGQHSETQYFGPGTRLLVL.

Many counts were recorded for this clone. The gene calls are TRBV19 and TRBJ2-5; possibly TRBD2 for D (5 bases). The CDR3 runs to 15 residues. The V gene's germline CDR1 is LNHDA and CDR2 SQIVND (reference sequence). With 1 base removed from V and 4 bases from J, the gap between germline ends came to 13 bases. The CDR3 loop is CASSIVPGLGETQYF. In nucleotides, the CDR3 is TGTGCCAGTAGTATAGTACCGGGGTTAGGAGAGACCCAGTACTTC.

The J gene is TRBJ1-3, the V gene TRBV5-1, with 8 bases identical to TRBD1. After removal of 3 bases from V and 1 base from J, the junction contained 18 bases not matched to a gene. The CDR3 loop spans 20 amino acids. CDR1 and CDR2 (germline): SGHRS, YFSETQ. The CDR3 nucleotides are TGCGCCAGCAGCTGGAAAGGACAGGGTCCTGGGTTGAGGTCTGGAAACACCATATATTTT. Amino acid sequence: CASSWKGQGPGLRSGNTIYF.

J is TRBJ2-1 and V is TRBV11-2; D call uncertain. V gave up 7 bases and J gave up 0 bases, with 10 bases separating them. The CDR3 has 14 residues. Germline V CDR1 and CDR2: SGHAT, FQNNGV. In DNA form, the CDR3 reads TGTGCCAGCATCTCCACGAGCTCCTACAATGAGCAGTTCTTC. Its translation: CASISTSSYNEQFF.

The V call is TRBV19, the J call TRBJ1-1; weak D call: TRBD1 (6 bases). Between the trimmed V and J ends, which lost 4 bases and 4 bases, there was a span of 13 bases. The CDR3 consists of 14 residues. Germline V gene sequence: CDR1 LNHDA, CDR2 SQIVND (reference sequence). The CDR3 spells CASSTLNRATEAFF. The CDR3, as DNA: TGTGCCAGTAGTACCCTAAACAGGGCCACTGAAGCTTTCTTT.

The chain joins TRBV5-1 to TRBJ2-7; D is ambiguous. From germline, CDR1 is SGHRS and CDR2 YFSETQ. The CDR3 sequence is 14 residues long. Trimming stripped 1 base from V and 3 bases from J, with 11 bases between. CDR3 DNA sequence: TGCGCCAGCAGCTTGCAACCAGGTAGCTACGAGCAGTACTTC. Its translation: CASSLQPGSYEQYF.

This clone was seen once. The CDR3 DNA sequence: TGCGCCAGTCGTGGGACTAGCGGGGGTACCCAGTACTTC. As protein: CASRGTSGGTQYF. This rearrangement joins TRBV5-1 to TRBJ2-5; 14 nucleotides align to TRBD2. Unmatched junction bases numbered 5, after V lost 8 bases and J lost 8 bases. CDR1 and CDR2 (germline): SGHRS, YFSETQ. The CDR3 is 13 amino acids.

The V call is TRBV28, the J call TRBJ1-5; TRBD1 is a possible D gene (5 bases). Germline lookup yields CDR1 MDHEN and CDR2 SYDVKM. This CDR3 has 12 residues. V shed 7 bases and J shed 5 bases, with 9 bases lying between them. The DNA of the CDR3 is TGTGCCAGCAAACTGACAGATCAGCCCCAGCATTTT. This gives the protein CASKLTDQPQHF.

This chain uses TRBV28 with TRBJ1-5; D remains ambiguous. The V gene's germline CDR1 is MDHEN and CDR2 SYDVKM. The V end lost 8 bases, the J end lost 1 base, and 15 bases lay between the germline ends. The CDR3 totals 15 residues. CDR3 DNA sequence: TGTGCCAGCGCCTACCCCCGGTCCAGCAATCAGCCCCAGCATTTT. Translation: CASAYPRSSNQPQHF.

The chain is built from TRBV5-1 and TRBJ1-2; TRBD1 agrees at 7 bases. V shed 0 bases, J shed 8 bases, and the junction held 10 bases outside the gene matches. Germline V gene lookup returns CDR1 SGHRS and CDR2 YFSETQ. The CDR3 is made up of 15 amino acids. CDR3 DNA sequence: TGCGCCAGCAGCTTGGAGGGGACAGCGTATCAGGGCTACACCTTC. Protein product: CASSLEGTAYQGYTF.

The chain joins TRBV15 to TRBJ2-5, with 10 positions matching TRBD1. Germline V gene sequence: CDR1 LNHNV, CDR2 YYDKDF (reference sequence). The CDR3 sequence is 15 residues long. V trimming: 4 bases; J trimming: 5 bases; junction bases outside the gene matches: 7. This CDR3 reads CATSKGTGVMETQYF. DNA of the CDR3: TGTGCCACCAGCAAAGGGACAGGGGTTATGGAGACCCAGTACTTC.

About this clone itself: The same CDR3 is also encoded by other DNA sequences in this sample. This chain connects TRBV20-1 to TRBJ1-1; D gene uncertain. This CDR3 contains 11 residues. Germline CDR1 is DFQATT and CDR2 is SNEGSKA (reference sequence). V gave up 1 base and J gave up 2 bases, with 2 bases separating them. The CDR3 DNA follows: TGCAGTGCTAGAGTTAACACTGAAGCTTTCTTT. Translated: CSARVNTEAFF.

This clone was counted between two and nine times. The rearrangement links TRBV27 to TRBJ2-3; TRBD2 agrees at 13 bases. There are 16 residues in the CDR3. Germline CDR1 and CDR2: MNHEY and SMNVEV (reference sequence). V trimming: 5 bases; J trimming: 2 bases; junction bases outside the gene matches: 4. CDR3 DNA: TGTGCCAGCAGTGGGGGACTAGCGGGGACCACAGATACGCAGTATTTT. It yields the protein CASSGGLAGTTDTQYF.

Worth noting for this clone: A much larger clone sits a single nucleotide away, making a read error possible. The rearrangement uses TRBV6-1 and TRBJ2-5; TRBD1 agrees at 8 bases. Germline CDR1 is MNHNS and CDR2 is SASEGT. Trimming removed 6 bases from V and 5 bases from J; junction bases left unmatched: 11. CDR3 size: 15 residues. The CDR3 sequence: CASSPGTGEGETQYF. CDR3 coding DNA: TGTGCCAGCAGCCCCGGGACAGGAGAGGGGGAGACCCAGTACTTC.

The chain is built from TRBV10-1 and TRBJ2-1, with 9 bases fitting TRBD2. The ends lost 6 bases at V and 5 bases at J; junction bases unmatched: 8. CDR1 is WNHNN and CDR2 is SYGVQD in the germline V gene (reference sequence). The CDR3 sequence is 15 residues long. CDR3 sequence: CASRDSGSPDNEQFF. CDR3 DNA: TGCGCCAGCAGGGATAGCGGGAGCCCCGACAATGAGCAGTTCTTC.

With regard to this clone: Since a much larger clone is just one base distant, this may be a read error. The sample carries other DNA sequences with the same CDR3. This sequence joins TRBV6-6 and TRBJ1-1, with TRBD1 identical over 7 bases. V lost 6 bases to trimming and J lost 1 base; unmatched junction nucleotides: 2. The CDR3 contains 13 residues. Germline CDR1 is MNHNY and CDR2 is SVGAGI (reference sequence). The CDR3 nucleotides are TGTGCCAGCAGACGACAGGGGAACACTGAAGCTTTCTTT. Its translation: CASRRQGNTEAFF.

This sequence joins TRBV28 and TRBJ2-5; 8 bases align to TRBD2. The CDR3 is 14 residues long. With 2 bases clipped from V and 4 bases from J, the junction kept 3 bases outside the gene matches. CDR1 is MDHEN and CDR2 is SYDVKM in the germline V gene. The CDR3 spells CASSLAGGRETQYF. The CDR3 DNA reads TGTGCCAGCAGTTTAGCGGGAGGACGAGAGACCCAGTACTTC.

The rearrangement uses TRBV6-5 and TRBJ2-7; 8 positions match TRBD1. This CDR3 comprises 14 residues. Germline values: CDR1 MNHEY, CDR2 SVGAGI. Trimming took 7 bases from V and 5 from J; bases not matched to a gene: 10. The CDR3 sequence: CASMPQGVIHEQYF. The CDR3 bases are TGTGCCAGCATGCCACAGGGGGTCATCCACGAGCAGTACTTC.

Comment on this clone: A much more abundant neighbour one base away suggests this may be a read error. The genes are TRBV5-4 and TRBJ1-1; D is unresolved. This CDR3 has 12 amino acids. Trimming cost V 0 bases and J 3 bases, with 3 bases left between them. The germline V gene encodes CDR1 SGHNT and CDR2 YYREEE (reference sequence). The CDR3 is CASSLDYTEAFF. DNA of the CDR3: TGTGCCAGCAGCTTGGATTACACTGAAGCTTTCTTT.

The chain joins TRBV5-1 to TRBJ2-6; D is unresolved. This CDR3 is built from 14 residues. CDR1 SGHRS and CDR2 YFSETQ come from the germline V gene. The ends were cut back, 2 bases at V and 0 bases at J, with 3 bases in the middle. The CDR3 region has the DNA TGCGCCAGCAGCTTTGACTCTGGGGCCAACGTCCTGACTTTC. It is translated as CASSFDSGANVLTF.

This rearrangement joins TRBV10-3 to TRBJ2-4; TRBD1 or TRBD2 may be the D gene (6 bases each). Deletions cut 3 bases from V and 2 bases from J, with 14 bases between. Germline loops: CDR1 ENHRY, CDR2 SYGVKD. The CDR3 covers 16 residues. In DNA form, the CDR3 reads TGTGCCATCAGTGAAGGGGGGAGACGGTCCAAAAACATTCAGTACTTC. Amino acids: CAISEGGRRSKNIQYF.